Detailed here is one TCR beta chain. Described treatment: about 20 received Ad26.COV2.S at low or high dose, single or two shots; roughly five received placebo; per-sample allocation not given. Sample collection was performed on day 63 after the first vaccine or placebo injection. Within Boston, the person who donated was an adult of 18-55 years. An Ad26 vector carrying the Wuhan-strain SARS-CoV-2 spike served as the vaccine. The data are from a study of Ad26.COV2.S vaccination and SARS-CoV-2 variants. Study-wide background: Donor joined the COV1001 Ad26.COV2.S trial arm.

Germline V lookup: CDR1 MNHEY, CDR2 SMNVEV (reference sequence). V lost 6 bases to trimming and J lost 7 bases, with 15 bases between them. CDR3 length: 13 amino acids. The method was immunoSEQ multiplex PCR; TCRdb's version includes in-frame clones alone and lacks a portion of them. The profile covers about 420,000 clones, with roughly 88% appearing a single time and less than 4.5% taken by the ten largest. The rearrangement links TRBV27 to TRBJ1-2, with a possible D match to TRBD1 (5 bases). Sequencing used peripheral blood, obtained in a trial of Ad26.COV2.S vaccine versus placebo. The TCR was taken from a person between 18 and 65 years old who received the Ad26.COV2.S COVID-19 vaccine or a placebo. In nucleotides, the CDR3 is TGTGCCAGCAGGCTCCAGGGCGGCGGTGGCTACACCTTC. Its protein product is CASRLQGGGGYTF.